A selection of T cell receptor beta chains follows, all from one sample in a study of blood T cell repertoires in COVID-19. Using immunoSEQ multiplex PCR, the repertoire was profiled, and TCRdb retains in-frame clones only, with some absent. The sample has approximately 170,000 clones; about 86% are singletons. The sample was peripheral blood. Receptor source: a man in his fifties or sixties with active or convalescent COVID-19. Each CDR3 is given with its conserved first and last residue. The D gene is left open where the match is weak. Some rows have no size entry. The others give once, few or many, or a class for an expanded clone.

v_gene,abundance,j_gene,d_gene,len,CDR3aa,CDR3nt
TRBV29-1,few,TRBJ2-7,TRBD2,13,CSVRRGGTYEQYF,TGCAGCGTTCGGCGGGGGGGGACCTACGAGCAGTACTTC
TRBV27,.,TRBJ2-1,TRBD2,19,CASSLEGLAGKQRYNEQFF,TGTGCCAGCAGTCTCGAAGGACTAGCGGGGAAGCAGAGGTACAATGAGCAGTTCTTC
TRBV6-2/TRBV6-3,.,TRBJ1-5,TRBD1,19,CASSYAGTGGTGGNQPQHF,TGTGCCAGCAGTTACGCCGGGACAGGGGGGACTGGAGGCAATCAGCCCCAGCATTTT
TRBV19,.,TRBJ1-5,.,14,CASSPQGTGQPQHF,TGTGCCAGTAGTCCCCAAGGAACGGGGCAGCCCCAGCATTTT
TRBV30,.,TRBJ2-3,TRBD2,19,CAWGLGTSGRAPGTDTQYF,TGTGCCTGGGGCCTGGGAACTAGCGGGAGGGCACCCGGCACAGATACGCAGTATTTT
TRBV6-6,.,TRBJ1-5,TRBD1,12,CASWDRNQPQHF,TGTGCCAGCTGGGACAGAAATCAGCCCCAGCATTTT
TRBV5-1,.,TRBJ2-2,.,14,CASRFLPVTGELFF,TGCGCCAGCAGGTTTCTCCCAGTCACCGGGGAGCTGTTTTTT
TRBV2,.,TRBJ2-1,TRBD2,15,CASPTKRDSYNEQFF,TGTGCCAGCCCGACGAAGCGGGACTCCTACAATGAGCAGTTCTTC
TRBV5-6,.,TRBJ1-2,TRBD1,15,CASSSSLRDRDGYTF,TGTGCCAGCAGCTCCTCCTTGAGGGACAGGGATGGCTACACCTTC
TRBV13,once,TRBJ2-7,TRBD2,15,CASSLDGLAGYEQYF,TGTGCCAGCAGCTTAGATGGGCTAGCGGGATACGAGCAGTACTTC
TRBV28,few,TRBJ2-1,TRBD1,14,CASSAGTANNEQFF,TGTGCCAGCAGCGCCGGGACAGCAAACAATGAGCAGTTCTTC
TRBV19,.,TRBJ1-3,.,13,CASGQNSGNTIYF,TGTGCCAGCGGACAGAACTCTGGAAACACCATATATTTT
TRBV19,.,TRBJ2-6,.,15,CASRGVSSGANVLTF,TGTGCCAGTAGAGGGGTTAGCTCTGGGGCCAACGTCCTGACTTTC
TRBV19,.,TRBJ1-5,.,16,CASSIDLRASNQPQHF,TGTGCCAGTAGTATAGATTTGAGGGCGAGCAATCAGCCCCAGCATTTT
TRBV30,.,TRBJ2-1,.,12,CAWSSVINEQFF,TGTGCCTGGAGTTCGGTAATCAATGAGCAGTTCTTC
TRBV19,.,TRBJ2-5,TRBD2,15,CASSFLAGGFETQYF,TGTGCCAGTAGTTTCTTAGCGGGAGGGTTTGAGACCCAGTACTTC
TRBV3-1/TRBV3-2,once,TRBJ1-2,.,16,CASSQGQFLANYGYTF,TGTGCCAGCAGCCAAGGACAGTTTTTAGCTAACTATGGCTACACCTTC
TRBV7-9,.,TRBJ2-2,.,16,CASRPRGGTNTGELFF,TGTGCCAGCAGGCCAAGGGGGGGCACGAACACCGGGGAGCTGTTTTTT
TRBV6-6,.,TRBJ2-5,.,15,CASSYSSLEGETQYF,TGTGCCAGCAGTTACTCGTCCCTGGAGGGGGAGACCCAGTACTTC
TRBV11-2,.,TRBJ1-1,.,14,CASSTRQMNTEAFF,TGTGCCAGCAGCACCCGACAGATGAACACTGAAGCTTTCTTT
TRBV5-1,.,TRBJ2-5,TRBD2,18,CASSLYLAGEGYQETQYF,TGCGCCAGCAGCTTGTATTTAGCGGGAGAGGGGTACCAAGAGACCCAGTACTTC
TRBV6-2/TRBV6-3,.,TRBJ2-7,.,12,CASSWQKYEQYF,TGTGCCAGCAGTTGGCAGAAATACGAGCAGTACTTC
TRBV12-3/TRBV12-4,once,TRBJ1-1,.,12,CASSLIVAEAFF,TGTGCCAGCAGTTTAATTGTCGCTGAAGCTTTCTTT